Presented here are 31 T cell receptor beta chains from one specimen sequenced in a study of T cells in tumors after PD-1 blockade. Measured with immunoSEQ multiplex PCR; TCRdb has only the in-frame clones, and not every one. The sample holds under 75,000 clones, over 65% seen once. Sequenced here: PBMCs, sampled after anti-PD-1 treatment. Source of these receptors: a human donor with basal cell carcinoma.

The rearrangement uses TRBV19 and TRBJ1-5, with 8 bases that match TRBD1. This CDR3 is built from 13 residues. Germline CDR1 is LNHDA and CDR2 is SQIVND (reference sequence). V shed 9 bases and J 4 bases; nucleotides not matched to a gene: 5. CDR3 sequence: CASQGAGNQPQHF. CDR3 bases: TGTGCCAGCCAGGGGGCAGGGAATCAGCCCCAGCATTTT.

The chain couples TRBV30 to TRBJ2-3, with TRBD2 matching 7 bases. Germline values: CDR1 GTSNPN, CDR2 SVGIG (reference sequence). V trimming: 7 bases; J trimming: 3 bases; junction bases outside the gene matches: 7. This CDR3 is 13 amino acids long. The CDR3 protein is CASREGKTDTQYF. The CDR3 nucleotides read TGTGCCTCCAGGGAGGGGAAAACAGATACGCAGTATTTT.

The chain uses TRBV7-2 and TRBJ2-3; TRBD2 agrees at 10 bases. The germline CDR1 and CDR2 sequences are SGHTA and FQGNSA. The CDR3 runs 18 residues. Losses at the gene ends were 1 base for V and 8 bases for J; bases not matched to a gene: 15. The CDR3 DNA reads as TGTGCCAGCAGCTTAGTGGCTAGCGGGGGAGCCCAATTGGGTACGCAGTATTTT. This encodes CASSLVASGGAQLGTQYF.

The gene calls are TRBV5-6 and TRBJ1-1, with TRBD1 matching 12 bases. CDR1 is SGHDT and CDR2 is YYEEEE in the germline V gene. The CDR3 length is 16 residues. Germline trimming cut 5 bases from V and 6 bases from J; bases unmatched to any gene: 11. CDR3: CASRPRDRGRKAEAFF. The CDR3 bases are TGTGCCAGCAGACCCCGGGACAGGGGGCGGAAGGCTGAAGCTTTCTTT. Full variable domain (missing parts from reference TRBV5-6 and TRBJ1-1): DAGVTQSPTHLIKTRGQQVTLRCSPKSGHDTVSWYQQALGQGPQFIFQYYEEEERQRGNFPDRFSGHQFPNYSSELNVNALLLGDSALYLCASRPRDRGRKAEAFFGQGTRLTVV.

The chain uses TRBV6-5 and TRBJ2-3; 8 bases line up with TRBD2. The CDR3 is 15 amino acids. CDR1 and CDR2 (germline): MNHEY, SVGAGI. V lost 7 bases and J lost 4; bases outside the gene matches: 10. The CDR3 sequence: CASNRAGGPPDTQYF. For the CDR3, the DNA is TGTGCCAGCAATCGCGCGGGGGGCCCCCCAGATACGCAGTATTTT.

This clone was seen only a few times. This rearrangement joins TRBV3-1 (or the pseudogene TRBV3-2) to TRBJ2-5; D gene unclear. The CDR3 contains 13 residues. CDR1 is LGHDT and CDR2 is YNNKEL in the germline V gene (reference sequence). V was trimmed by 0 bases and J by 4 bases, leaving 6 bases between them. The CDR3 sequence: CASSQDWGETQYF. The CDR3 coding sequence is TGTGCCAGCAGCCAAGATTGGGGAGAGACCCAGTACTTC.

The V call is TRBV2, the J call TRBJ2-5, with 10 positions matching TRBD2. V lost 0 bases, J lost 5 bases, and 12 bases stayed unmatched. This CDR3 spans 18 amino acids. Germline V CDR1 and CDR2: SNHLY, FYNNEI. This CDR3 is CASSEANRASGGWETQYF. The CDR3 DNA reads as TGTGCCAGCAGTGAAGCTAATAGGGCTAGCGGGGGTTGGGAGACCCAGTACTTC.

This chain uses TRBV4-1 with TRBJ1-1; D remains unclear. The V gene lost 5 bases and the J gene lost 2 bases, with 18 bases spanning the gap. The CDR3 consists of 16 residues. CDR1 and CDR2 from the germline V gene are MGHRA and YSYEKL. CDR3 in DNA: TGCGCCAGCAGCTCCTCAGGCTCCGAGGGAAACACTGAAGCTTTCTTT. It codes for CASSSSGSEGNTEAFF.

Only one count was recorded for this clone. A read error may account for a junction end that differs from germline. This sequence joins TRBV28 and TRBJ2-7, with TRBD1 matching over 8 bases. This CDR3 spans 13 amino acids. CDR1 and CDR2 (germline): MDHEN, SYDVKM. Here the CDR3 reads CASSSGGSHEQYF. The CDR3, as DNA: TGTGCCAGCAGTTCAGGGGGCTCCCACGAGCAGTACTTC.

The rearrangement uses TRBV24-1 and TRBJ2-3; possibly TRBD2 for D (6 bases). The CDR3 totals 13 residues. The V gene lost 7 bases and the J gene lost 5 bases, with 12 bases spanning the gap. Per germline, CDR1 KGHDR and CDR2 SFDVKD. DNA for the CDR3: TGTGCCACCAGCGCCGGCGGGGTAGATACGCAGTATTTT. It specifies CATSAGGVDTQYF.

The table lists this clone with a count of one. The chain couples TRBV2 to TRBJ2-3; TRBD2 matches 9 bases. The CDR3 runs to 15 residues. The germline V gene has CDR1 SNHLY and CDR2 FYNNEI. J lost 6 bases, V lost 6 bases, and 10 bases had no gene match. The CDR3 protein is CASRPGGSGGDTQYF. The CDR3 region has the DNA TGTGCCAGCAGGCCCGGGGGGAGCGGGGGGGATACGCAGTATTTT.

This clone was observed a few times. The chain recombines TRBV6-4 with TRBJ2-1, with TRBD2 matching 7 bases. This CDR3 is built from 15 residues. Germline V lookup: CDR1 MRHNA, CDR2 SNTAGT. The V segment lost 0 bases and the J segment 5 bases; nucleotides outside the gene matches: 4. The CDR3 sequence is CASSDSAGDNNEQFF. The CDR3 DNA sequence: TGTGCCAGCAGTGACTCGGCGGGGGATAACAATGAGCAGTTCTTC.

The chain links TRBV5-6 to TRBJ2-7; 7 nucleotides line up with TRBD1. CDR1 and CDR2 (germline): SGHDT, YYEEEE. CDR3 length: 16 residues. J lost 3 bases, V lost 4 bases, and 13 bases had no gene match. CDR3 protein: CASSPLPGQSLYEQYF. The CDR3 DNA follows: TGTGCCAGCAGCCCATTACCGGGACAGTCTCTCTACGAGCAGTACTTC.

This clone was seen only once. The V call is TRBV18, the J call TRBJ1-1, with D tentatively TRBD1 (5 bases). Germline CDR1 is KGHSH and CDR2 is LQKENI. The CDR3 is 14 residues long. Trimming pared 3 bases from V and 0 bases from J, leaving 8 bases between. The CDR3 here is CASSPQGVNTEAFF. The CDR3, as DNA: TGTGCCAGCTCACCGCAGGGCGTGAACACTGAAGCTTTCTTT.

The sample holds a few counts of this clone. The rearrangement uses TRBV11-3 and TRBJ1-6, with a weak D call TRBD1 (5 bases). The V and J ends lost 8 bases and 4 bases respectively, with 12 bases between them. This CDR3 region has 14 residues. Germline CDR1 reads SGHNT; CDR2 reads YENEEA. The CDR3 region has the DNA TGTGCCAGCTCCCGAACAGGATATAATTCACCCCTCCACTTT. Translating it yields CASSRTGYNSPLHF.

V is TRBV7-9 and J is TRBJ1-5, with a tentative D call TRBD1 (6 bases). Germline V gene sequence: CDR1 SEHNR, CDR2 FQNEAQ (reference sequence). V lost 5 bases and J 7 bases, leaving 9 bases between the germline ends. CDR3 length: 12 amino acids. CDR3 in DNA: TGTGCCAGCAGCCCAGGGGAGCAGCCCCAGCATTTT. Translating it yields CASSPGEQPQHF. The variable domain in full, completed from reference TRBV7-9 and TRBJ1-5, reads DTGVSQNPRHKITKRGQNVTFRCDPISEHNRLYWYRQTLGQGPEFLTYFQNEAQLEKSRLLSDRFSAERPKGSFSTLEIQRTEQGDSAMYLCASSPGEQPQHFGDGTRLSIL.

The DNA for the CDR3 is TGTGCCAGCAGTTTTAGGGAGGGCGCTGAAGCTTTCTTT. Protein: CASSFREGAEAFF. This sequence joins TRBV25-1 and TRBJ1-1, with D uncertain. The CDR3 is made up of 13 amino acids. Deletions cut 5 bases from V and 6 bases from J, with 13 bases between. Germline lookup yields CDR1 MGHDK and CDR2 SYGVNS.

CDR3 loop: CASSVRTTGTGGLMNTEAFF. In nucleotides, the CDR3 is TGTGCCAGCAGTGTCCGAACAACCGGGACAGGGGGATTGATGAACACTGAAGCTTTCTTT. The chain recombines TRBV6-1 with TRBJ1-1; 11 bases map to TRBD1. The CDR3 consists of 20 residues. CDR1 MNHNS and CDR2 SASEGT come from the germline V gene. V dropped 4 bases and J dropped 0; count of bases not matched to a gene: 16.

The CDR3 loop is CAWGRGVRFF. The CDR3 DNA follows: TGTGCCTGGGGGAGGGGGGTAAGGTTCTTC. The chain is built from TRBV30 and TRBJ2-1; D is possibly TRBD2 (7 bases). The CDR3 totals 10 residues. V dropped 5 bases and J dropped 15 bases, with 14 bases sitting between them. In germline, CDR1 is GTSNPN, CDR2 SVGIG (reference sequence).

The chain is built from TRBV3-1 (or the pseudogene TRBV3-2) and TRBJ1-1, with TRBD1 matching 7 bases. This CDR3 comprises 17 residues. CDR1 LGHDT and CDR2 YNNKEL come from the germline V gene (reference sequence). V lost 0 bases, J lost 1 base, and 8 bases stayed unmatched. The CDR3 nucleotides are TGTGCCAGCAGCCAAGATCTAAGACAGGGTCGGAACACTGAAGCTTTCTTT. Protein product: CASSQDLRQGRNTEAFF.

The chain couples TRBV7-8 to TRBJ1-2; D call uncertain. V dropped 5 bases and J dropped 2 bases, with 12 bases sitting between them. The CDR3 spans 14 residues. The germline V gene encodes CDR1 SGHVS and CDR2 FQNEAQ. CDR3 in amino acids: CASSAAGSNYGYTF. The CDR3 bases are TGTGCCAGCAGCGCCGCCGGGTCGAACTATGGCTACACCTTC.

The chain uses TRBV5-4 and TRBJ2-2; 14 nucleotides match TRBD2. This CDR3 comprises 17 residues. CDR1 SGHNT and CDR2 YYREEE come from the germline V gene (reference sequence). The ends lost 3 bases at V and 4 bases at J; junction bases unmatched: 5. CDR3 coding DNA: TGTGCCAGCAGCTCTAGACTAGCGGGGGGGCGCACCGGGGAGCTGTTTTTT. This translates into CASSSRLAGGRTGELFF.

The rearrangement uses TRBV30 and TRBJ1-3; D remains unclear. This CDR3 contains 15 residues. Trimming stripped 1 base from V and 0 bases from J, with 10 bases between. The V gene's germline CDR1 is GTSNPN and CDR2 SVGIG (reference sequence). DNA for the CDR3: TGTGCCTGGAGTGAGAAGACGGGCTCTGGAAACACCATATATTTT. It encodes CAWSEKTGSGNTIYF. Looking up the rest from reference TRBV30 and TRBJ1-3 gives the full variable domain: SQTIHQWPATLVQPVGSPLSLECTVEGTSNPNLYWYRQAAGRGLQLLFYSVGIGQISSEVPQNLSASRPQDRQFILSSKKLLLSDSGFYLCAWSEKTGSGNTIYFGEGSWLTVV.

V usage is TRBV12-3 or TRBV12-4 and J usage is TRBJ1-1; D gene uncertain. Trimming removed 6 bases at V and 3 bases at J, with 11 bases between. This CDR3 is built from 13 residues. The CDR3 coding sequence is TGTGCCAGCAGCCCAGACGTCTACACTGAAGCTTTCTTT. As protein: CASSPDVYTEAFF.

The gene calls are TRBV2 and TRBJ2-3; perhaps TRBD2 as D (6 bases). The germline V and J ends were trimmed by 6 bases and 2 bases, with 9 bases remaining between them. Looked up from germline, CDR1 is SNHLY and CDR2 is FYNNEI. This CDR3 spans 13 amino acids. CDR3 DNA: TGTGCCAGCAGGCGGGATCTCACAGATACGCAGTATTTT. This sequence encodes CASRRDLTDTQYF. The full variable domain, completed using reference TRBV2 and TRBJ2-3, is EPEVTQTPSHQVTQMGQEVILRCVPISNHLYFYWYRQILGQKVEFLVSFYNNEISEKSEIFDDQFSVERPDGSNFTLKIRSTKLEDSAMYFCASRRDLTDTQYFGPGTRLTVL.

In its sample, this clone was seen a few times. CDR3 protein: CASSFGQDGELFF. CDR3 DNA: TGTGCCAGCAGCTTTGGGCAGGACGGGGAGCTGTTTTTT. The V and J genes are TRBV5-5 and TRBJ2-2; D not resolved. The germline gives CDR1 SGHKS, CDR2 YYEKEE (reference sequence). Trimming left V 2 bases short and J 7 bases short, with 9 bases between. The CDR3 runs to 13 residues.

The CDR3 sequence is CASSSQDSGNTIYF. DNA of the CDR3: TGTGCCAGCAGCTCCCAGGACTCTGGAAACACCATATATTTT. The rearrangement links TRBV5-5 to TRBJ1-3; D call uncertain. This CDR3 is built from 14 residues. V lost 3 bases, J lost 0 bases, and 7 bases lay in between. Germline CDR1 SGHKS, CDR2 YYEKEE (reference sequence).

This clone appeared many times. Within the sample, other DNA sequences also encode this same CDR3. V usage is TRBV5-1 and J usage is TRBJ1-5; no reliable D call. Germline V CDR1 and CDR2: SGHRS, YFSETQ. V shed 0 bases and J shed 0 bases, with 10 bases lying between them. The CDR3 spans 16 residues. In DNA form, the CDR3 reads TGCGCCAGCAGCTTGGAGGGCGGTTATAGCAATCAGCCCCAGCATTTT. Its protein is CASSLEGGYSNQPQHF.

J is TRBJ2-1 and V is TRBV18; D is undetermined. Germline values: CDR1 KGHSH, CDR2 LQKENI. The CDR3 length is 14 residues. V lost 0 bases and J 2 bases, leaving 5 bases between the germline ends. Written as DNA, the CDR3 is TGTGCCAGCTCACCACCGGCCCCCTACAATGAGCAGTTCTTC. This translates into CASSPPAPYNEQFF. Full variable domain (remainder filled in from reference TRBV18 and TRBJ2-1): NAGVMQNPRHLVRRRGQEARLRCSPMKGHSHVYWYRQLPEEGLKFMVYLQKENIIDESGMPKERFSAEFPKEGPSILRIQQVVRGDSAAYFCASSPPAPYNEQFFGPGTRLTVL.

This chain uses TRBV7-9 with TRBJ1-6, with a tentative D call TRBD1 (5 bases). The CDR3 contains 18 residues. Germline-derived CDR1 and CDR2 are SEHNR and FQNEAQ (reference sequence). With 1 base removed from V and 1 base from J, the gap between germline ends came to 14 bases. This CDR3 is CASSLGLSQGSYNSPLHF. The CDR3 DNA follows: TGTGCCAGCAGCTTAGGGCTTTCTCAGGGATCCTATAATTCACCCCTCCACTTT.

This chain links TRBV7-9 with TRBJ2-7; 9 positions match TRBD1. Unmatched junction bases numbered 12, after V lost 5 bases and J lost 4 bases. Germline CDR1 reads SEHNR; CDR2 reads FQNEAQ (reference sequence). CDR3 length equals 16 residues. The CDR3 loop reads CASSATTGTGSYEQYF. DNA for the CDR3: TGTGCCAGCAGCGCGACTACCGGGACAGGGTCTTACGAGCAGTACTTC.